A selection of T cell receptor beta chains follows, all from one sample in a study of blood T cells in healthy people across ages. TCRdb recomputed calls from the 5' RACE reads with MiXCR, one row per CDR3 protein. The data contain about 900,000 distinct CDR3 sequences, 45% to 50% of them singletons. The material sequenced was blood. The receptors were sampled from a man aged 25 to 45 in good health. The CDR3 runs from the conserved cysteine through the conserved F or W. The order of the fields is D gene, clone size, J gene, V gene, CDR3 DNA, CDR3 protein. A D gene is named only where the DNA matches it firmly. Some rows mark clone size as missing; the rest say once, few, many or name a class of expanded clone.

d_gene: TRBD1
abundance: NA
j_gene: TRBJ2-7
v_gene: TRBV27
CDR3nt: TGTGCCAGCAGTTTCAGGACAGGGAGTCGCTACGAGCAGTACTTC
CDR3aa: CASSFRTGSRYEQYF

d_gene: NA
abundance: NA
j_gene: TRBJ1-2
v_gene: TRBV11-2
CDR3nt: TGTGCCAGCAGCCCTCGTTCGGGGGACCTCTATGGCTACACCTTC
CDR3aa: CASSPRSGDLYGYTF

d_gene: NA
abundance: NA
j_gene: TRBJ2-7
v_gene: TRBV27
CDR3nt: TGTGCCAGCAGTTCGGGCATAACCTACGAGCAGTACTTC
CDR3aa: CASSSGITYEQYF

d_gene: TRBD2
abundance: NA
j_gene: TRBJ2-5
v_gene: TRBV7-3
CDR3nt: TGTGCCAGCAGCCCCAGCGGGGGGACCTACAATGAGCAGTACTTC
CDR3aa: CASSPSGGTYNEQYF

d_gene: TRBD1
abundance: NA
j_gene: TRBJ1-2
v_gene: TRBV7-9
CDR3nt: TGTGCCAGCAGCTCGCTTACAGGGGGGGATAACTATGGCTACACCTTC
CDR3aa: CASSSLTGGDNYGYTF

d_gene: TRBD2
abundance: NA
j_gene: TRBJ2-7
v_gene: TRBV6-6
CDR3nt: TGTGCCAGCAGTTACCCAGCGGGGGGGGCAGAGCAGTACTTC
CDR3aa: CASSYPAGGAEQYF

d_gene: TRBD1
abundance: few
j_gene: TRBJ2-1
v_gene: TRBV5-1
CDR3nt: TGCGCCAGCAGGAGTGACAGGGGGCAATACAATGAGCAGTTCTTC
CDR3aa: CASRSDRGQYNEQFF

d_gene: NA
abundance: NA
j_gene: TRBJ1-1
v_gene: TRBV20-1
CDR3nt: TGCAGTGCTCCTGGACAGCTTAACACTGAAGCTTTCTTT
CDR3aa: CSAPGQLNTEAFF

d_gene: NA
abundance: few
j_gene: TRBJ2-3
v_gene: TRBV6-1
CDR3nt: TGTGCCAGCAGTGAATCTACAGGGAACACGCAGTATTTT
CDR3aa: CASSESTGNTQYF

d_gene: TRBD1
abundance: NA
j_gene: TRBJ2-1
v_gene: TRBV24-1
CDR3nt: TGTGCCACCAGTGCAATGGGGACAGGGTTCGATGAGCAGTTCTTC
CDR3aa: CATSAMGTGFDEQFF